The source of this TCR beta chain is a study of shared clonotypes between healthy human individuals. Repertoires were generated with immunoSEQ multiplex PCR, while TCRdb's copy carries only in-frame clones and drops some. This table holds a few million clones, approximately 92% found once. Points on this clone: Other DNA sequences in the sample encode the same CDR3.

Material for sequencing was naive CD4+ T cells sorted from blood. The subset is: CD45RA+ positively selected. This TCR was recovered from a man aged 18 to 29 in good health.

The CDR3 coding sequence is TGCGCCAGCAGCCAAGACCCTGCGGGGAGCTCCTACAATGAGCAGTTCTTC. This sequence encodes CASSQDPAGSSYNEQFF. The chain is built from TRBV4-1 and TRBJ2-1, with D perhaps TRBD2 (6 bases). Looked up from germline, CDR1 is MGHRA and CDR2 is YSYEKL. The CDR3 covers 17 residues. Deletions cut 0 bases from V and 0 bases from J, with 12 bases between.